The 6 T cell receptor beta chains below all came from one sample that was sequenced in a study of shared clonotypes between healthy human individuals. Sequencing used immunoSEQ multiplex PCR; TCRdb keeps in-frame clones, though not all of them. The sample has 2 million to 2.5 million clones, more than 80% seen once. Input material: naive CD4+ T cells from PBMCs. The subset here: CD45RA+ positively selected. The receptors originated from a young man in good health. Some clones in this sample may be carry-over from other donors' samples.

The V gene is TRBV12-5, the J gene TRBJ1-5, with 8 bases matching TRBD1. CDR1 and CDR2 (germline): LGHNT, FRNRAP. The trim removed 4 bases at V and 1 base at J, leaving 9 bases unmatched. This CDR3 has 17 residues. CDR3 amino acids: CASGSPTGGGSNQPQHF. In nucleotides, the CDR3 is TGTGCTAGTGGTTCCCCCACAGGGGGAGGGAGCAATCAGCCCCAGCATTTT.

The V gene is TRBV5-1, the J gene TRBJ2-7, with 11 nucleotides matching TRBD2. Germline V lookup: CDR1 SGHRS, CDR2 YFSETQ. Losses at the gene ends were 4 bases for V and 6 bases for J; bases not matched to a gene: 9. This CDR3 comprises 15 residues. CDR3 nucleotide sequence: TGCGCCAGCAGCACTCTAGCGGGAGGAATGGCCGAGCAGTACTTC. It is translated as CASSTLAGGMAEQYF.

This clone has just a few counts. The same CDR3 also results from other DNA sequences found in this sample. The V call is TRBV30, the J call TRBJ1-1; D is unresolved. CDR3 length: 13 residues. V was trimmed by 2 bases and J by 0 bases, leaving 7 bases between them. Germline V gene lookup returns CDR1 GTSNPN and CDR2 SVGIG (reference sequence). The CDR3 loop reads CAWSTGMNTEAFF. CDR3 DNA: TGTGCCTGGAGTACGGGTATGAACACTGAAGCTTTCTTT.

The count of this clone is one. V gene TRBV28 combines with J gene TRBJ2-2; 8 positions match TRBD2. Germline CDR1 reads MDHEN; CDR2 reads SYDVKM. The V gene end was trimmed by 7 bases and the J gene end by 0 bases; junction bases not matched to a gene: 10. The CDR3 contains 17 residues. CDR3 sequence: CASTRGGGLANTGELFF. The CDR3 bases are TGTGCCAGCACTCGGGGGGGTGGGCTTGCGAACACCGGGGAGCTGTTTTTT.

V usage is TRBV28 and J usage is TRBJ2-7; unclear D gene. Deletions cut 6 bases from V and 2 bases from J, with 14 bases between. CDR3 length equals 14 residues. The germline CDR1 and CDR2 sequences are MDHEN and SYDVKM. The CDR3 here is CASRTPRSAYEQYF. Here the CDR3 DNA reads TGTGCCAGCAGAACCCCCCGCTCCGCCTACGAGCAGTACTTC.

The chain carries TRBV29-1 and TRBJ1-5, with a weak D call TRBD1 (6 bases). The germline CDR1 and CDR2 sequences are SQVTM and ANQGSEA. The CDR3 loop spans 15 amino acids. The V gene lost 4 bases and the J gene lost 0 bases, with 13 bases spanning the gap. The CDR3 loop reads CSVVGTPYSNQPQHF. The CDR3 nucleotides read TGCAGCGTTGTCGGGACACCTTATAGCAATCAGCCCCAGCATTTT.